The 14 T cell receptor beta chains in this list originate from one sample, sequenced in a study of T cell responses to AZD1222 COVID-19 vaccine. Produced via immunoSEQ multiplex PCR; TCRdb's table is partial and in-frame only. The sample contains 100,000 to 150,000 clones, roughly 85% of which appear only once. Sequences were derived from peripheral blood, sampled on day 0 of AZD1222 vaccination. The receptors derive from an adult in good health.

CDR3 sequence (DNA): TGTGCCAGCAGTTACGCTGAGAGCAATCAGCCCCAGCATTTT. This translates into CASSYAESNQPQHF. V is TRBV6-5 and J is TRBJ1-5; D ambiguous. This CDR3 is built from 14 residues. V was pared by 2 bases and J by 1 base, with 6 bases between. Germline-derived CDR1 and CDR2 are MNHEY and SVGAGI.

The gene calls are TRBV30 and TRBJ1-1, with TRBD1 identical over 7 bases. With 2 bases clipped from V and 11 bases from J, the junction kept 5 bases outside the gene matches. Germline lookup yields CDR1 GTSNPN and CDR2 SVGIG (reference sequence). The CDR3 extends over 11 amino acids. The CDR3 region is CAWSPQGRAFF. CDR3 DNA: TGTGCCTGGAGTCCACAGGGGAGGGCTTTCTTT.

The V and J genes are TRBV24-1 and TRBJ1-1; D unresolved. Germline V lookup: CDR1 KGHDR, CDR2 SFDVKD. V lost 9 bases and J 1 base, leaving 5 bases between the germline ends. The CDR3 has 11 amino acids. In DNA form, the CDR3 reads TGTGCCACCCGCAGGAACACTGAAGCTTTCTTT. Its translation: CATRRNTEAFF.

This chain links TRBV9 with TRBJ2-2, with D unclear. The CDR3 totals 12 residues. Per germline, CDR1 SGDLS and CDR2 YYNGEE. V was clipped by 3 bases and J by 4 bases, with 4 bases between them. The CDR3 DNA reads as TGTGCCAGCAGCGGGGGCACCGGGGAGCTGTTTTTT. Translation: CASSGGTGELFF.

J is TRBJ1-1 and V is TRBV15; no firm D call. The CDR3 totals 13 residues. The V gene's germline CDR1 is LNHNV and CDR2 YYDKDF (reference sequence). Deletions cut 1 base from V and 5 bases from J, with 8 bases between. The DNA for the CDR3 is TGTGCCACCAGCAGAGGGGTACAAACTGAAGCTTTCTTT. Amino acid sequence: CATSRGVQTEAFF.

The chain carries TRBV30 and TRBJ1-4, with D hard to call. Trimming removed 0 bases at V and 5 bases at J, with 10 bases between. Germline CDR1 reads GTSNPN; CDR2 reads SVGIG (reference sequence). The CDR3 spans 14 residues. The DNA of the CDR3 is TGTGCCTGGAGTGTCGACCGAATGAATGAAAAACTGTTTTTT. It translates to CAWSVDRMNEKLFF.

Points on this clone: Germline is not matched at one junction end, which may reflect a read error. J is TRBJ1-2 and V is TRBV27, with 9 positions matching TRBD1. The germline V gene encodes CDR1 MNHEY and CDR2 SMNVEV (reference sequence). This CDR3 contains 14 residues. The CDR3 DNA follows: TGTGCCAGCAGTTTATATGGGACAGGGTTTGTCGTCTCCTTC. This gives the protein CASSLYGTGFVVSF.

This chain uses TRBV30 with TRBJ1-5, with 7 nucleotides matching TRBD1. Germline trimming cut 2 bases from V and 6 bases from J; bases unmatched to any gene: 4. This CDR3 comprises 13 residues. CDR1 GTSNPN and CDR2 SVGIG come from the germline V gene (reference sequence). CDR3 nucleotide sequence: TGTGCCTGGAGTAGACAGGGAGTTCAGCCCCAGCATTTT. Its protein is CAWSRQGVQPQHF.

The V call is TRBV11-2, the J call TRBJ1-4; D perhaps matches TRBD1 (5 bases). Germline V gene lookup returns CDR1 SGHAT and CDR2 FQNNGV. Trimming took 4 bases from V and 6 from J, leaving 15 bases between them. The CDR3 length is 15 residues. The CDR3 DNA is TGTGCCAGCAGCTACTCGTTTGGGGGACATGAAAAACTGTTTTTT. Translated: CASSYSFGGHEKLFF.

The chain employs TRBV4-2 and TRBJ2-1; no definite D call. CDR1 and CDR2 from the germline V gene are LGHNA and YNFKEQ. The CDR3 has 13 residues. V lost 0 bases and J 15 bases, leaving 15 bases between the germline ends. The CDR3 here is CASSQDRAKGMFF. In DNA, the CDR3 is TGTGCCAGCAGCCAAGATAGGGCCAAGGGAATGTTCTTC.

The V call is TRBV4-3, the J call TRBJ1-5; 9 nucleotides line up with TRBD1. This CDR3 region has 15 residues. Unmatched junction bases numbered 3, after V lost 3 bases and J lost 3 bases. In germline, CDR1 is LGHNA, CDR2 YSLEER. CDR3 sequence: CASSHGTGPNQPQHF. The CDR3 DNA sequence: TGCGCCAGCAGCCACGGGACAGGGCCCAATCAGCCCCAGCATTTT.

The chain is built from TRBV6-6 and TRBJ1-6; TRBD1 matches at 12 bases. There are 15 residues in the CDR3. After removal of 2 bases from V and 14 bases from J, the junction contained 7 bases not matched to a gene. From germline, CDR1 is MNHNY and CDR2 SVGAGI (reference sequence). This CDR3 is CASSYGDRGLGALHF. The CDR3 DNA reads as TGTGCCAGCAGTTACGGGGACAGGGGGCTAGGGGCCCTCCACTTT.

Only one count was recorded for this clone. V usage is TRBV9 and J usage is TRBJ1-2; D not resolved. The ends were cut back, 4 bases at V and 4 bases at J, with 14 bases in the middle. Germline CDR1 and CDR2: SGDLS and YYNGEE. The CDR3 runs 14 residues. The CDR3 coding sequence is TGTGCCAGCAGCTTCGGAACCCCTCCCTATGGCTACACCTTC. Translated: CASSFGTPPYGYTF.

V gene TRBV24-1 combines with J gene TRBJ1-2, with D unresolved. Germline CDR1 KGHDR, CDR2 SFDVKD. The CDR3 sequence is 12 residues long. Trimming shortened V by 12 bases and J by 1 base, and 11 bases separated the two germline ends. As DNA, the CDR3 is TGTGCCCCAAAACATGGTAACTATGGCTACACCTTC. This codes for CAPKHGNYGYTF.